This T cell receptor (beta chain) was sequenced during a study of T cells in Graves' hyperthyroidism and ophthalmopathy. In the study overall: Peripheral blood draws took place at initial diagnosis, ahead of any treatment. Points from the study as a whole: The majority of expanded thyroid clonotypes above 0.001 also appeared in blood.

This CDR3 contains 13 residues. Per the germline V gene, CDR1 is MNHNS and CDR2 is SASEGT. V shed 4 bases and J 4 bases; nucleotides not matched to a gene: 3. Using RNA transcripts as the source, TCR beta CDR3 regions were amplified. Carried out on the TCR CDR3, a first-round RT-PCR used the HTBI primer set. Each CDR3 protein gets one entry after TCRdb re-called the multiplex PCR reads with MiXCR. This table has a few hundred thousand distinct CDR3 sequences, about 15% appearing once. On this clonotype: Its matching antigen is unknown.

Hyperthyroidism in the patients, aged 18 to 65, was newly diagnosed and under 2 months in duration. The J gene is TRBJ2-5, the V gene TRBV6-1, with 7 bases that match TRBD2. This receptor was identified in a woman aged 25 to 39 with Graves' hyperthyroidism. Sequenced sample: blood. CDR3 amino acids: CASSVAGVETQYF. For the CDR3, the DNA is TGTGCCAGCAGTGTTGCGGGAGTAGAGACCCAGTACTTC.